Listed here are 21 T cell receptor beta chains from one sample, sequenced in a study of T-cell memory formation after mild COVID-19. TCRdb redid the calling of the 5' RACE reads with MiXCR, one entry per CDR3 protein. The data hold under 450,000 distinct CDR3 sequences, with 20% to 25% observed a single time. Sequencing used PBMCs or a T cell subset sorted from them (not recorded which). The source is a young man who had mild COVID-19 (a few samples of this study predate the infection). Cell type and time point are not known.

This clonotype came up a few times. The chain joins TRBV4-1 to TRBJ1-1, with 9 nucleotides matching TRBD1. J gave up 4 bases and V 1 base, and 16 bases lay outside the gene matches. CDR1 is MGHRA, CDR2 YSYEKL, per germline. The CDR3 extends over 19 amino acids. The CDR3 DNA reads TGCGCCAGCAGCCAAGGCCCACTCCCCACAGGGGGCGTCAGCACTGAAGCTTTCTTT. This gives the protein CASSQGPLPTGGVSTEAFF.

V usage is TRBV20-1 and J usage is TRBJ2-5, with unresolved D. The CDR3 sequence is 13 residues long. Germline loops: CDR1 DFQATT, CDR2 SNEGSKA (reference sequence). Trimming removed 3 bases from V and 2 bases from J, with 10 bases in between. CDR3 residues: CSASLVQQETQYF. Written as DNA, the CDR3 is TGCAGTGCTAGCCTCGTTCAGCAAGAGACCCAGTACTTC.

The chain joins TRBV27 to TRBJ1-3; TRBD1 is a possible D gene (6 bases). The CDR3 loop spans 14 amino acids. V was trimmed by 6 bases and J by 3 bases, leaving 12 bases between them. Germline V lookup: CDR1 MNHEY, CDR2 SMNVEV (reference sequence). This CDR3 is CASRANRDGNTIYF. The CDR3 nucleotides are TGTGCCAGCAGGGCTAACAGGGATGGAAACACCATATATTTT.

The rearrangement joins TRBV12-3 or TRBV12-4 to TRBJ2-5; the match to TRBD2 covers 7 bases. The junction had 10 bases not matched to a gene; V was cut back by 5 bases and J by 1 base. The CDR3 runs 16 residues. The CDR3 spells CASSLGPGLRQETQYF. The CDR3 DNA follows: TGTGCCAGCAGTCTGGGACCGGGACTACGCCAAGAGACCCAGTACTTC.

This clonotype has only a few counts. The chain uses TRBV5-1 and TRBJ2-5, with no clear D. CDR1 and CDR2 (germline): SGHRS, YFSETQ. Trimming cost V 3 bases and J 2 bases, with 11 bases left between them. The CDR3 loop spans 14 amino acids. This CDR3 reads CASSSVEIQETQYF. In DNA form, the CDR3 reads TGCGCCAGCAGCTCAGTAGAGATACAAGAGACCCAGTACTTC.

This clonotype was observed a few times. The chain is built from TRBV7-9 and TRBJ1-1, with 10 bases that match TRBD1. V was pared by 2 bases and J by 11 bases, with 8 bases of the junction left unmatched. The CDR3 totals 14 residues. Germline lookup yields CDR1 SEHNR and CDR2 FQNEAQ (reference sequence). The CDR3 here is CASSLSGTGALAFF. CDR3 sequence (DNA): TGTGCCAGCAGCTTATCCGGGACAGGGGCGTTGGCTTTCTTT.

This clonotype was detected a few times. The chain is built from TRBV19 and TRBJ2-2; tentative D call: TRBD1 (6 bases). Germline V CDR1 and CDR2: LNHDA, SQIVND (reference sequence). The CDR3 is made up of 13 amino acids. Deletions cut 1 base from V and 15 bases from J, with 15 bases between. DNA of the CDR3: TGTGCCAGTAGTATAGGGACAGTCCCGAAGGTGTTTTTT. It codes for CASSIGTVPKVFF.

The CDR3 sequence is CATSRFPPTGGELYGYTF. The CDR3 region has the DNA TGTGCCACCAGCAGATTCCCTCCAACAGGGGGCGAGCTCTATGGCTACACCTTC. V and J are TRBV15 and TRBJ1-2, with 9 nucleotides matching TRBD1. The trim removed 2 bases at V and 4 bases at J, leaving 14 bases unmatched. The CDR3 runs 18 residues. Germline V gene sequence: CDR1 LNHNV, CDR2 YYDKDF (reference sequence).

The CDR3: CSYRGAWETDTQYF. In DNA form, the CDR3 reads TGCAGCTACAGGGGGGCCTGGGAAACAGATACGCAGTATTTT. The chain recombines TRBV29-1 with TRBJ2-3; 8 bases agree with TRBD1. V lost 8 bases to trimming and J lost 3 bases; unmatched junction nucleotides: 10. Germline assignment: CDR1 SQVTM and CDR2 ANQGSEA. The CDR3 contains 14 residues.

The chain joins TRBV15 to TRBJ2-2, with unresolved D. Trimming cost V 0 bases and J 5 bases, with 4 bases left between them. Germline lookup yields CDR1 LNHNV and CDR2 YYDKDF (reference sequence). This CDR3 is 13 amino acids long. The CDR3 nucleotides are TGTGCCACCAGCAGAGAGTGGACCGGGGAGCTGTTTTTT. Translating it yields CATSREWTGELFF.

V and J are TRBV4-1 and TRBJ2-3, with TRBD1 matching 7 bases. After removal of 7 bases from V and 0 bases from J, the junction contained 4 bases not matched to a gene. Germline CDR1 reads MGHRA; CDR2 reads YSYEKL. The CDR3 is made up of 14 amino acids. The CDR3: CASTGQASTDTQYF. The CDR3 region has the DNA TGCGCCAGCACCGGACAGGCGAGCACAGATACGCAGTATTTT.

V gene TRBV7-3 combines with J gene TRBJ2-1; D may be TRBD1 (6 bases). The ends were cut back, 5 bases at V and 4 bases at J, with 12 bases in the middle. This CDR3 is 14 amino acids long. Germline assignment: CDR1 SGHTA and CDR2 FQGTGA. This CDR3 reads CASSNGTSYNEQFF. The DNA for the CDR3 is TGTGCCAGCAGCAACGGGACATCTTACAATGAGCAGTTCTTC.

The chain links TRBV7-4 to TRBJ2-1; 11 positions agree with TRBD2. The J segment lost 9 bases and the V segment lost 1 base, leaving 11 bases of the junction unmatched. Germline V CDR1 and CDR2: SGHVT, SQSDAQ. The CDR3 extends over 17 amino acids. The CDR3 sequence is CASSLVRPVAGGPEQFF. CDR3 DNA sequence: TGTGCCAGCAGCTTAGTCCGGCCCGTAGCGGGGGGGCCTGAGCAGTTCTTC.

The chain combines TRBV7-2 with TRBJ1-6, with D perhaps TRBD1 (6 bases). CDR1 is SGHTA, CDR2 FQGNSA, per germline. V dropped 3 bases and J dropped 9 bases, with 18 bases sitting between them. The length of the CDR3 is 16 residues. CDR3 DNA sequence: TGTGCCAGCAGCTTGAATGTGCCAGGGGTCGGTTCACCCCTCCACTTT. Its translation is CASSLNVPGVGSPLHF.

V usage is TRBV10-3 and J usage is TRBJ1-1; D not certain. Germline lookup yields CDR1 ENHRY and CDR2 SYGVKD. There are 11 residues in the CDR3. V was clipped by 2 bases and J by 7 bases, with 5 bases between them. The CDR3 DNA sequence: TGTGCCATCAGTGAGGGAGGTGAAGCTTTCTTT. Its protein product is CAISEGGEAFF.

This clonotype turned up a few times. V gene TRBV5-1 combines with J gene TRBJ2-3; TRBD1 might be the D (6 bases). The V gene lost 0 bases and the J gene lost 5 bases, with 16 bases spanning the gap. The CDR3 extends over 16 amino acids. CDR1 is SGHRS, CDR2 YFSETQ, per germline. This chain's CDR3 is CASSLVGAGQKDTQYF. CDR3 bases: TGCGCCAGCAGCTTGGTGGGGGCAGGGCAGAAAGATACGCAGTATTTT.

To note about this clonotype: At one end, the junction sequence differs from germline, possibly due to a read error. V gene TRBV6-2 or TRBV6-3 combines with J gene TRBJ1-5; no clear D gene. The CDR3 length is 14 residues. The germline CDR1 and CDR2 sequences are MNHEY and SVGEGT. DNA for the CDR3: TGTGCCATCAGTGTCGGGTTCAGCAATCAGCCCCAGCATTTT. Translated: CAISVGFSNQPQHF.

In this sample, this clonotype turned up a few times. V and J are TRBV5-5 and TRBJ2-3, with no clear D. The CDR3 sequence is 14 residues long. V lost 1 base to trimming and J lost 2 bases, with 8 bases between them. Germline V lookup: CDR1 SGHKS, CDR2 YYEKEE (reference sequence). The CDR3 here is CASSLYPDTDTQYF. The CDR3 DNA is TGTGCCAGCAGCTTGTATCCCGACACAGATACGCAGTATTTT.

This chain connects TRBV5-1 to TRBJ1-2; D possibly corresponds to TRBD1 (6 bases). Trimming pared 0 bases from V and 8 bases from J, leaving 8 bases between. CDR3 length: 12 residues. CDR1 SGHRS and CDR2 YFSETQ come from the germline V gene. CDR3 in amino acids: CASSLDRAGYTF. For the CDR3, the DNA is TGCGCCAGCAGCTTGGACAGGGCAGGCTACACCTTC.

The sample holds a few counts of this clonotype. V gene TRBV6-6 combines with J gene TRBJ1-1; 7 bases fit TRBD1. J was trimmed by 1 base and V by 0 bases; bases with no gene match: 2. There are 15 residues in the CDR3. In germline, CDR1 is MNHNY, CDR2 SVGAGI (reference sequence). CDR3 loop: CASSYSYRGNTEAFF. The CDR3 bases are TGTGCCAGCAGTTACTCGTACAGGGGGAACACTGAAGCTTTCTTT.

The chain carries TRBV19 and TRBJ1-1; tentative D call: TRBD1 (5 bases). The CDR3 has 17 residues. Germline CDR1 LNHDA, CDR2 SQIVND (reference sequence). V was pared by 1 base and J by 0 bases, with 15 bases between. The CDR3 region has the DNA TGTGCCAGTAGTATAGGGGGCCTAAAAACTATGAACACTGAAGCTTTCTTT. The encoded protein is CASSIGGLKTMNTEAFF.